The next 22 T cell receptor beta chains were all read from a single sample in a study of T cells in Graves' hyperthyroidism and ophthalmopathy. The TCR beta CDR3 regions underwent amplification using RNA transcripts as the source. A set of HTBI primers served as the primers for a first-round RT-PCR of the TCR CDR3. TCRdb called the multiplex PCR reads again in MiXCR, with one record for every CDR3 protein. The sample holds hundreds of thousands of distinct CDR3 sequences, less than 20% seen once. The sequenced material came from blood. These receptors originate from a man over 45 with Graves' ophthalmopathy.

This clonotype was seen more than once but under ten times. The chain combines TRBV10-3 with TRBJ1-1, with 7 nucleotides matching TRBD1. The germline gives CDR1 ENHRY, CDR2 SYGVKD. The V gene end was trimmed by 4 bases and the J gene end by 8 bases; junction bases not matched to a gene: 10. The CDR3 spans 14 residues. As DNA, the CDR3 is TGTGCCATCAGTGGGACTACAGGGGCCGGGGAAGCTTTCTTT. Amino acid sequence: CAISGTTGAGEAFF.

This clonotype was detected ten times or more. The chain recombines TRBV20-1 with TRBJ2-7; a possible D gene is TRBD1 (6 bases). Deletions cut 3 bases from V and 3 bases from J, with 12 bases between. Germline values: CDR1 DFQATT, CDR2 SNEGSKA (reference sequence). This CDR3 has 13 residues. For the CDR3, the DNA is TGCAGTGCTAGTTCGACAGGTGGCTACGAGCAGTACTTC. Its protein product is CSASSTGGYEQYF.

This clonotype was counted ten times or more. The chain joins TRBV2 to TRBJ2-7; 9 nucleotides agree with TRBD2. CDR1 is SNHLY, CDR2 FYNNEI, per germline. J lost 3 bases, V lost 6 bases, and 3 bases had no gene match. This CDR3 is 13 amino acids long. The CDR3 region has the DNA TGTGCCAGCAGGGGGACTAGCTTCTACGAGCAGTACTTC. Amino acids: CASRGTSFYEQYF.

This clonotype was picked up a small number of times. The chain links TRBV10-3 to TRBJ2-3; 11 bases fit TRBD2. The germline V gene has CDR1 ENHRY and CDR2 SYGVKD. V shed 5 bases, J shed 2 bases, and the junction held 9 bases outside the gene matches. This CDR3 is 17 amino acids long. CDR3 DNA sequence: TGTGCCATCAGTCCAACCGGGACTAGCGGATCCACAGATACGCAGTATTTT. Protein: CAISPTGTSGSTDTQYF.

The chain joins TRBV29-1 to TRBJ1-2; a possible D gene is TRBD1 (6 bases). Trimming pared 0 bases from V and 2 bases from J, leaving 13 bases between. CDR1 SQVTM and CDR2 ANQGSEA come from the germline V gene. The CDR3 consists of 15 residues. The CDR3 region is CSVEDPGGANYGYTF. The CDR3, as DNA: TGCAGCGTTGAAGATCCTGGGGGCGCGAACTATGGCTACACCTTC.

V gene TRBV29-1 combines with J gene TRBJ2-7; perhaps TRBD2 as D (7 bases). CDR3 length equals 13 residues. Germline V gene data show CDR1 as SQVTM and CDR2 as ANQGSEA. The ends were cut back, 7 bases at V and 2 bases at J, with 15 bases in the middle. CDR3 nucleotide sequence: TGCAGCGCCCTAGGGGGGGGAGCCTACGAGCAGTACTTC. This codes for CSALGGGAYEQYF.

This clonotype showed up just a few times. The gene calls are TRBV20-1 and TRBJ2-5; D remains ambiguous. Trimming stripped 7 bases from V and 0 bases from J, with 18 bases between. Germline-derived CDR1 and CDR2 are DFQATT and SNEGSKA (reference sequence). The CDR3 covers 15 residues. This CDR3 is CSVSPPLRNQETQYF. CDR3 DNA sequence: TGCAGTGTAAGCCCCCCCCTCAGGAACCAAGAGACCCAGTACTTC.

This clonotype has just a few counts. The chain links TRBV6-6 to TRBJ2-2; the D is unclear. Trimming took 2 bases from V and 0 from J, leaving 4 bases between them. Germline CDR1 and CDR2: MNHNY and SVGAGI (reference sequence). The CDR3 is 14 residues long. CDR3 DNA sequence: TGTGCCAGCAGTTACGAACCGAACACCGGGGAGCTGTTTTTT. It codes for CASSYEPNTGELFF.

The chain couples TRBV10-3 to TRBJ2-3, with 9 bases matching TRBD1. CDR1 is ENHRY and CDR2 is SYGVKD in the germline V gene. After removal of 3 bases from V and 3 bases from J, the junction contained 4 bases not matched to a gene. The CDR3 length is 15 residues. The CDR3 sequence: CAISDPTGGTDTQYF. Written as DNA, the CDR3 is TGTGCCATCAGTGACCCGACAGGGGGAACAGATACGCAGTATTTT.

The chain joins TRBV9 to TRBJ1-1, with 7 positions matching TRBD1. Losses at the gene ends were 7 bases for V and 5 bases for J; bases not matched to a gene: 14. Germline V CDR1 and CDR2: SGDLS, YYNGEE. This CDR3 region has 15 residues. This CDR3 reads CASPPPTGEGTEAFF. The CDR3 DNA reads TGTGCCAGCCCCCCCCCAACAGGGGAGGGGACTGAAGCTTTCTTT.

This sequence joins TRBV15 and TRBJ2-1, with no clear D. The V gene's germline CDR1 is LNHNV and CDR2 YYDKDF (reference sequence). The CDR3 spans 10 residues. The V and J ends lost 8 bases and 5 bases respectively, with 4 bases between them. CDR3 DNA: TGTGCCACCGGGCACAATGAGCAGTTCTTC. Translation gives CATGHNEQFF.

The CDR3 is CASSVGGGKNYNEQFF. CDR3 nucleotide sequence: TGTGCCAGCAGCGTAGGTGGCGGGAAGAACTACAATGAGCAGTTCTTC. The gene calls are TRBV9 and TRBJ2-1, with D possibly matching TRBD2 (6 bases). In germline, CDR1 is SGDLS, CDR2 YYNGEE. The CDR3 has 16 amino acids. Trimming cost V 0 bases and J 3 bases, with 13 bases left between them.

This clonotype was found many times. The rearrangement uses TRBV18 and TRBJ2-2, with unresolved D. Germline V gives CDR1 KGHSH, CDR2 LQKENI. The length of the CDR3 is 12 residues. Trimming removed 3 bases from V and 1 base from J, with 0 bases in between. CDR3 in DNA: TGTGCCAGCTCACCGAACACCGGGGAGCTGTTTTTT. It encodes CASSPNTGELFF.

This clonotype came up many times. The rearrangement links TRBV18 to TRBJ2-7; 7 bases match TRBD1. CDR3 length equals 16 residues. V lost 4 bases, J lost 2 bases, and 11 bases stayed unmatched. Germline loops: CDR1 KGHSH, CDR2 LQKENI. As DNA, the CDR3 is TGTGCCAGCTCACAGCTCGGGACAGTAACGACCTACGAGCAGTACTTC. Translation gives CASSQLGTVTTYEQYF.

The genes are TRBV7-9 and TRBJ2-2; no firm D call. CDR3 length: 10 residues. V lost 8 bases to trimming and J lost 6 bases, with 4 bases between them. Germline V gene data show CDR1 as SEHNR and CDR2 as FQNEAQ (reference sequence). CDR3 bases: TGTGCCAGCTTCCCCGGGGAGCTGTTTTTT. As protein: CASFPGELFF.

As to this clonotype: Being one base from a much bigger clone, this may be a read error. The J gene is TRBJ2-7, the V gene TRBV5-1; D could derive from TRBD1 or TRBD2 (5 bases each). Germline V gene data show CDR1 as SGHRS and CDR2 as YFSETQ. The CDR3 covers 14 residues. The CDR3 sequence is CTSSTGTYSYEQYF. CDR3 coding DNA: TGCACCAGCAGCACGGGGACCTACTCCTACGAGCAGTACTTC. Drawing the rest from reference TRBV5-1 and TRBJ2-7, the complete variable domain is KAGVTQTPRYLIKTRGQQVTLSCSPISGHRSVSWYQQTPGQGLQFLFEYFSETQRNKGNFPGRFSGRQFSNSRSEMNVSTLELGDSALYLCTSSTGTYSYEQYFGPGTRLTVT.

The V call is TRBV9, the J call TRBJ2-5, with 14 nucleotides matching TRBD2. Germline V gene lookup returns CDR1 SGDLS and CDR2 YYNGEE. Trimming removed 3 bases from V and 5 bases from J; junction bases left unmatched: 6. The CDR3 totals 16 residues. CDR3 loop: CASSARLAGGQETQYF. The CDR3 nucleotides read TGTGCCAGCAGCGCCCGACTAGCGGGAGGGCAGGAGACCCAGTACTTC.

This clonotype was detected many times. This rearrangement joins TRBV20-1 to TRBJ2-5; TRBD2 matches 7 bases. With V trimmed by 6 bases and J by 2 bases, 6 bases remained unmatched. The CDR3 is 13 amino acids. Germline V gives CDR1 DFQATT, CDR2 SNEGSKA (reference sequence). The CDR3 DNA follows: TGCAGTGCCGAGCTTAGCGGGCAAGAGACCCAGTACTTC. This gives the protein CSAELSGQETQYF.

This rearrangement joins TRBV10-3 to TRBJ2-7; a possible D gene is TRBD2 (6 bases). The V end was cut by 9 bases, the J end by 6 bases, with 21 bases between. The CDR3 consists of 14 residues. CDR1 is ENHRY, CDR2 SYGVKD, per germline. The CDR3 nucleotides are TGTGCCATTTGGACGGGAGACTTGGTGAGCGAGCAGTACTTC. As protein: CAIWTGDLVSEQYF.

There are a few counts of this clonotype. This chain connects TRBV5-1 to TRBJ1-5; no clear D gene. The V gene lost 5 bases and the J gene lost 0 bases, with 9 bases spanning the gap. Germline V gene data show CDR1 as SGHRS and CDR2 as YFSETQ. This CDR3 contains 14 residues. Here the CDR3 reads CASRIDPSNQPQHF. CDR3 bases: TGCGCCAGCAGAATAGACCCTAGCAATCAGCCCCAGCATTTT.

In this sample, this clonotype turned up many times. The CDR3 sequence: CASSPETSSTLNEQFF. In DNA form, the CDR3 reads TGTGCCAGCAGCCCCGAGACTAGCTCGACCCTCAATGAGCAGTTCTTC. This chain connects TRBV11-2 to TRBJ2-1; 7 bases match TRBD2. In germline, CDR1 is SGHAT, CDR2 FQNNGV. CDR3 length: 16 amino acids. The V and J ends lost 5 bases and 6 bases, in that order; junction bases with no gene match: 13.

This clonotype has at least ten counts. The gene calls are TRBV5-1 and TRBJ2-7; D is ambiguous. This CDR3 has 14 residues. Germline CDR1 SGHRS, CDR2 YFSETQ. Trimming took 0 bases from V and 4 from J, leaving 11 bases between them. CDR3 coding DNA: TGCGCCAGCAGCTTGGCCCAACCACTTTACGAGCAGTACTTC. As protein: CASSLAQPLYEQYF.